The 15 T cell receptor beta chains reported below all come from one sample, sequenced in a study of beta chain features in type 1 diabetes. Reverse transcribing all isolated RNA meant expressed TCRB transcripts were sequenced. Clones were read by immunoSEQ multiplex PCR, and TCRdb kept only the in-frame ones, dropping some. The data hold about 900,000 clones, with roughly 15% observed a single time. Sequenced sample: naive CD4+ T cells from blood. The receptors come from a woman aged 18-29 years in good health.

This sequence joins TRBV7-3 and TRBJ2-1; 9 nucleotides align to TRBD2. The CDR3 is 16 residues long. V lost 4 bases to trimming and J lost 6 bases; unmatched junction nucleotides: 10. The germline V gene encodes CDR1 SGHTA and CDR2 FQGTGA. Here the CDR3 reads CASSSGLALGPNEQFF. As DNA, the CDR3 is TGTGCCAGCAGCTCAGGACTAGCGCTGGGACCCAATGAGCAGTTCTTC.

This clone was seen once. This rearrangement joins TRBV27 to TRBJ2-2, with a possible D match to TRBD1 (5 bases). The CDR3 contains 16 residues. In germline, CDR1 is MNHEY, CDR2 SMNVEV (reference sequence). V lost 6 bases to trimming and J lost 0 bases, with 14 bases between them. The CDR3 DNA follows: TGTGCCAGCAGACGGACACAGGCCGCGAACACCGGGGAGCTGTTTTTT. Translating it yields CASRRTQAANTGELFF.

This chain links TRBV10-3 with TRBJ2-3; D is possibly TRBD1 (5 bases). Trimming took 3 bases from V and 0 from J, leaving 16 bases between them. The germline gives CDR1 ENHRY, CDR2 SYGVKD. The CDR3 consists of 17 residues. The CDR3 is CAISDVDRYTSTDTQYF. The CDR3 region has the DNA TGTGCCATCAGTGATGTAGACAGATACACTAGCACAGATACGCAGTATTTT.

This clone showed up just a few times. The V and J genes are TRBV19 and TRBJ2-5; D is unclear. CDR3 size: 15 residues. Trimming removed 3 bases at V and 4 bases at J, with 15 bases between. Per the germline V gene, CDR1 is LNHDA and CDR2 is SQIVND (reference sequence). The CDR3 DNA sequence: TGTGCCAGTAGTATTCTGTCGCTGCGAGGAGAGACCCAGTACTTC. Translating it yields CASSILSLRGETQYF.

The chain's CDR3 is CASSLGAGGSWTGELFF. CDR3 coding DNA: TGTGCCAGCAGCTTAGGGGCCGGCGGGAGCTGGACCGGGGAGCTGTTTTTT. This sequence joins TRBV7-9 and TRBJ2-2, with 7 positions matching TRBD2. V gave up 1 base and J gave up 5 bases; unmatched junction bases: 10. The V gene's germline CDR1 is SEHNR and CDR2 FQNEAQ (reference sequence). This CDR3 contains 17 residues.

V and J are TRBV4-3 and TRBJ2-1; 11 bases are a match to TRBD1. This CDR3 region has 17 residues. Per the germline V gene, CDR1 is LGHNA and CDR2 is YSLEER. V lost 2 bases, J lost 3 bases, and 6 bases stayed unmatched. As DNA, the CDR3 is TGCGCCAGCAGCCAATCTCCGGGACAGGGGGTCTACAATGAGCAGTTCTTC. This sequence encodes CASSQSPGQGVYNEQFF.

There are a few counts of this clone. V usage is TRBV4-3 and J usage is TRBJ2-3; 10 nucleotides agree with TRBD2. CDR1 LGHNA and CDR2 YSLEER come from the germline V gene. J gave up 9 bases and V 0 bases, and 15 bases lay outside the gene matches. This CDR3 is 18 amino acids long. The CDR3 nucleotides read TGCGCCAGCAGCCAAGAAACCGGGCTAGCGGGAGTCGTACGGACGCAGTATTTT. It translates to CASSQETGLAGVVRTQYF.

The table lists this clone with a few counts. In nucleotides, the CDR3 is TGTGCCAGCAGCTTAGCCAAAAACAGAGGTGCCTACGAGCAGTACTTC. Its translation: CASSLAKNRGAYEQYF. V gene TRBV7-2 combines with J gene TRBJ2-7; D unclear. V lost 0 bases, J lost 2 bases, and 14 bases lay in between. CDR3 length: 16 residues. The germline V gene has CDR1 SGHTA and CDR2 FQGNSA.

This chain joins TRBV28 and TRBJ2-1; D call uncertain. V lost 3 bases and J lost 6, with 6 bases in between. From germline, CDR1 is MDHEN and CDR2 SYDVKM. The CDR3 has 12 residues. The CDR3 protein is CASSLLSNEQFF. The DNA of the CDR3 is TGTGCCAGCAGTTTGCTCTCCAATGAGCAGTTCTTC.

The genes are TRBV7-9 and TRBJ2-1; D may be TRBD1 (5 bases). CDR1 is SEHNR, CDR2 FQNEAQ, per germline (reference sequence). Trimming took off 5 bases at V and 1 base at J, with 12 bases between the two ends. The CDR3 length is 15 residues. CDR3 protein: CASSPQRQSYNEQFF. For the CDR3, the DNA is TGTGCCAGCAGCCCGCAGAGACAGTCCTACAATGAGCAGTTCTTC. The full variable domain, its missing parts supplied by reference TRBV7-9 and TRBJ2-1, is DTGVSQNPRHKITKRGQNVTFRCDPISEHNRLYWYRQTLGQGPEFLTYFQNEAQLEKSRLLSDRFSAERPKGSFSTLEIQRTEQGDSAMYLCASSPQRQSYNEQFFGPGTRLTVL.

The rearrangement joins TRBV21-1 to TRBJ2-1; TRBD2, the table's D call, was not compared with the DNA. TRBV21-1 corresponds to a pseudogene. This CDR3 comprises 15 residues. The chain's CDR3 is CASNLITSGNNEQFF. In nucleotides, the CDR3 is TGTGCCAGCAACCTGATTACTAGCGGGAATAATGAGCAGTTCTTC.

This clone came up a few times. The V gene is TRBV7-9, the J gene TRBJ1-3; a weak D match, TRBD1 (6 bases). Germline V lookup: CDR1 SEHNR, CDR2 FQNEAQ (reference sequence). V lost 6 bases to trimming and J lost 4 bases, with 16 bases between them. The CDR3 totals 15 residues. The CDR3 sequence: CASSSSPGVGNTIYF. CDR3 sequence (DNA): TGTGCCAGCAGTTCATCTCCAGGGGTGGGAAACACCATATATTTT.

The gene calls are TRBV7-8 and TRBJ2-7; tentatively, D is TRBD2 (5 bases). The germline V gene has CDR1 SGHVS and CDR2 FQNEAQ. The CDR3 has 14 amino acids. V dropped 9 bases and J dropped 0 bases, with 15 bases sitting between them. This CDR3 reads CASATGLSSYEQYF. The CDR3 region has the DNA TGTGCCAGTGCAACCGGACTCAGCTCCTACGAGCAGTACTTC. Complete variable domain (other parts from reference TRBV7-8 and TRBJ2-7): GAGVSQSPRYKVAKRGQDVALRCDPISGHVSLFWYQQALGQGPEFLTYFQNEAQLDKSGLPSDRFFAERPEGSVSTLKIQRTQQEDSAVYLCASATGLSSYEQYFGPGTRLTVT.

This clone came up a few times. Within the sample, other DNA sequences also encode this same CDR3. The chain joins TRBV7-9 to TRBJ2-5; D gene unclear. V was clipped by 1 base and J by 5 bases, with 8 bases between them. Germline V gene sequence: CDR1 SEHNR, CDR2 FQNEAQ (reference sequence). The CDR3 has 13 residues. CDR3 protein: CASSLGSRETQYF. The DNA for the CDR3 is TGTGCCAGCAGCTTAGGGAGTCGCGAGACCCAGTACTTC.

This chain joins TRBV7-3 and TRBJ2-7, with D tentatively TRBD1 (5 bases). Germline lookup yields CDR1 SGHTA and CDR2 FQGTGA. The CDR3 contains 14 residues. V was pared by 5 bases and J by 6 bases, with 17 bases between. CDR3 protein: CASSPRKVGVEQYF. As DNA, the CDR3 is TGTGCCAGCAGCCCCCGGAAGGTAGGGGTCGAGCAGTACTTC.